Sequencing of this TCR beta chain was carried out in a study of identical twins. Each CDR3 protein is one row after TCRdb ran MiXCR on the 5' RACE reads. Of more than 600,000 distinct CDR3 sequences in the sample, 15% to 20% were seen once. The CDR3 contains 19 residues. V was clipped by 2 bases and J by 6 bases, with 23 bases between them. The germline V gene encodes CDR1 SGHAT and CDR2 FQDESV (reference sequence). General observations from the study: Whereas memory repertoires showed no such difference, abundant cord blood beta clonotypes carried fewer insertions.

As to this clonotype: Its specificity is unknown.

These records were also assigned to another study, of T cells expressing NK-cell markers. That source reports: Within the sequenced cohort of eight donors, seven exhibited HCMV seropositivity and one was seronegative.

The sequence came from a woman aged 18 to 35 in good health. The specimen was PBMCs. The chain combines TRBV11-1 with TRBJ2-6; no clear D gene. The CDR3 sequence: CASSLKYKGAPSEANVLTF. The CDR3 DNA follows: TGTGCCAGCAGCTTAAAATACAAGGGCGCTCCGAGCGAGGCCAACGTCCTGACTTTC.